Given below is one T cell receptor (delta chain) in context. This likely stems from a read error, as it lies one base from a far larger clone. This sample was taken from a study of gamma-delta chains in newborns, infants, children. CDR3 size: 22 residues. Per the germline V gene, CDR1 is GEAIGNYY and CDR2 is EKD. With CATT, TCRdb re-called clones from the reads. The sample lists about 3,100 delta-chain clones, around 4.2% occurring once. The clonotype originates from a child who was a newborn, infant or young child, either healthy, febrile or measles-vaccinated (not recorded which). The sample consisted of blood. The chain uses TRDV2 and TRDJ3, with 12 bases that match TRDD3. Germline matching of the DNA provided the J gene here, since TCRdb leaves it blank. The CDR3 sequence is CACGTTGTGGYLGSWDTRQMFF. The CDR3 nucleotides are TGTGCCTGTGGCACCACCGGTACTGGGGGATACCTCGGGTCCTGGGACACCCGACAGATGTTTTTC.